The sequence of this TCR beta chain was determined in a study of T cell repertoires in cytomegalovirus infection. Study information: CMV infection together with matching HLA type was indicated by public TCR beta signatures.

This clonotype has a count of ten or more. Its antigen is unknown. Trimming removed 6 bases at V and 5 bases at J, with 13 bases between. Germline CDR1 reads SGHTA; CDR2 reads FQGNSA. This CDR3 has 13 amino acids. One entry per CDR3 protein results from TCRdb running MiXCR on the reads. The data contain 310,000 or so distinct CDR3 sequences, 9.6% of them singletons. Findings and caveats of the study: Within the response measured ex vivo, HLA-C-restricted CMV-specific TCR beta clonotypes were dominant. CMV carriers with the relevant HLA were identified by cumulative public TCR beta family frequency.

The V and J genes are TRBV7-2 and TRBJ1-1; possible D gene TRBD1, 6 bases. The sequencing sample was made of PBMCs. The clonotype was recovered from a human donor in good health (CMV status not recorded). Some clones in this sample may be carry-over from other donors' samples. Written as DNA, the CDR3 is TGTGCCAGCAGTCAGGGGTCTTGGACTGAAGCTTTCTTT. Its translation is CASSQGSWTEAFF.